The clone carrying this TCR beta chain was counted between two and nine times. What it binds is not known. This specimen belongs to a study of T-cell memory formation after mild COVID-19. Germline assignment: CDR1 LGHNA and CDR2 YNFKEQ. The V segment lost 0 bases and the J segment 4 bases; nucleotides outside the gene matches: 6. This CDR3 region has 17 residues. Study observations and caveats: Mainly CM and EM harbored the contracting CD4+ clones; mainly EMRA harbored the CD8+ ones.

5'RACE, which relied on constant-segment primers, yielded TCR alpha and TCR beta cDNA libraries carrying sample barcodes and UMIs. TCRdb fed the 5' RACE reads into MiXCR, producing one record per CDR3 protein. The repertoire holds just over 350,000 distinct CDR3 sequences, around 15% seen once, with less than 25% in the top ten. The rearrangement joins TRBV4-2 to TRBJ2-5; 12 bases fit TRBD2. Input material: PBMCs or a T cell subset sorted from them (not recorded which). This receptor was obtained from a man between 18 and 29 years old who had mild COVID-19 (a few samples of this study predate the infection). Cell type and time point are not known. The CDR3 bases are TGTGCCAGCAGCCAAGATGGCACTAGCGGGGGGAGAGAGACCCAGTACTTC. Translation gives CASSQDGTSGGRETQYF.